The TCR beta chain described here comes from a study of brain metastases from non-small cell lung cancer. Here immunoSEQ multiplex PCR was the method, and the copy in TCRdb shows in-frame clones only, minus some. This table holds roughly 14,000 clones, under 85% found once. The V segment lost 5 bases and the J segment 2 bases; nucleotides outside the gene matches: 5. The germline gives CDR1 SGHTA, CDR2 FQGTGA. CDR3 length: 14 amino acids. Study-wide points: In about 64% of brain metastases, T-cell clones were expanded compared with matched primary tumors.

For this clone: Its specificity is not known.

Sample: primary lung tumor tissue. This receptor was taken from a donor aged 40 or older with non-small cell lung cancer. The rearrangement uses TRBV7-3 and TRBJ2-7; 8 bases are a match to TRBD1. The CDR3 is CASSPTGAPYEQYF. The CDR3 DNA sequence: TGTGCCAGCAGCCCGACAGGGGCGCCCTACGAGCAGTACTTC. Looking up the rest from reference TRBV7-3 and TRBJ2-7 gives the full variable domain: GAGVSQTPSNKVTEKGKYVELRCDPISGHTALYWYRQSLGQGPEFLIYFQGTGAADDSGLPNDRFFAVRPEGSVSTLKIQRTERGDSAVYLCASSPTGAPYEQYFGPGTRLTVT.